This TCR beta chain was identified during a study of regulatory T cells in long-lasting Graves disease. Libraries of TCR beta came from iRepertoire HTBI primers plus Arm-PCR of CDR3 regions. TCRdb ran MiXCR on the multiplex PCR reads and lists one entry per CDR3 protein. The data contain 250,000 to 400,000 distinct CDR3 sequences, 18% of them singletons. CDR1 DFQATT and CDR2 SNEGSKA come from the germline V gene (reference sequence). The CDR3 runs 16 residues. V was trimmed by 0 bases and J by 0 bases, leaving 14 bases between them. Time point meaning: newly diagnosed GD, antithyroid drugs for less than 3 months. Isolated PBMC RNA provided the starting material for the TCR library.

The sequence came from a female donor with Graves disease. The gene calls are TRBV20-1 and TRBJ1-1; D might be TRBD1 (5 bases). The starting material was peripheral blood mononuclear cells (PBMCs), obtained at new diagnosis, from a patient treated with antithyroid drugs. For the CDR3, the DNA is TGCAGTGCTAGAGATTTGGCAGGGATTATGAACACTGAAGCTTTCTTT. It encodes CSARDLAGIMNTEAFF.